The following is a T cell receptor beta chain sequence with its context. Its antigen is unknown. Germline and junction disagree at one end, which may indicate a read error. The CDR3 consists of 13 residues. Germline V gene data show CDR1 as WSHSY and CDR2 as SAAADI. This sample stems from a study of vaccination and CD4 T cells after COVID-19. The study's findings and limits: Spike mono-reactivity was shown by 304 of 307 vaccine-specific clones in convalescent patients.

The Oncomine TCR Beta short-read assay was applied to DNA of cultured CD4+ T cells. TCRdb called the PCR reads again in MiXCR, with one record for every CDR3 protein. The table has about 15,000 distinct CDR3 sequences, around 70% seen once. The sample's treatment: 10-day PBMC culture with coronavirus spike peptide pools or control peptides (ViraFEST assay). J is TRBJ1-1 and V is TRBV10-2; a weak D match, TRBD1 (5 bases). This receptor was obtained from a human donor who had recovered from COVID-19. The sequencing input was CD4+ T cells from blood, cultured in vitro. As DNA, the CDR3 is TGCGCCAGCAGTGAGTCGGGGCGGGTTGAAGTTTTCTTT. It is translated as CASSESGRVEVFF.